This is a list of T cell receptor beta chains from one sample in a study of CD4 T cells in relation to SARS-CoV-2 and coronaviruses. Clones were read by immunoSEQ multiplex PCR, and TCRdb kept only the in-frame ones, dropping some. The sample records tens of thousands of clones, over 90% being singletons. Sequencing input: naive CD4+ T cells from PBMCs. These receptors all stem from a human donor in good health. The CDR3 runs from the conserved cysteine through the conserved F or W. D genes are given only for firm matches. Not every row has a clone size; where given, it reads once, few, many or a size class.

>TRBJ2-7|.|TRBV19|.
TGTGCCAGTAGTCGGGTTCCAGGGGCTACGACCTACGAGCAGTACTTC
CASSRVPGATTYEQYF
>TRBJ2-3|.|TRBV9|.
TGTGCCAGCAGCGACCATGAGCGGAGATACACAGATACGCAGTATTTT
CASSDHERRYTDTQYF
>TRBJ2-5|.|TRBV9|.
TGTGCCAGCAGCGTAGCTACAGGGATTCAAGAGACCCAGTACTTC
CASSVATGIQETQYF
>TRBJ1-2|.|TRBV28|.
TGTGCCAGCAGTTCCAGCTATGGCTACACCTTC
CASSSSYGYTF
>TRBJ1-4|TRBD1|TRBV18|.
TGTGCCAGCTCACCAAGACAGGGGGAGGCTAATGAAAAACTGTTTTTT
CASSPRQGEANEKLFF
>TRBJ2-7|.|TRBV11-2|.
TGTGCCAGCAGCACCACAGGGTCCTACGAGCAGTACTTC
CASSTTGSYEQYF
>TRBJ2-7|.|TRBV3-1/TRBV3-2|.
TGTGCCAGCAGCCTGGGGAATTTCTACGAGCAGTACTTC
CASSLGNFYEQYF
>TRBJ1-1|TRBD1|TRBV7-2|.
TGTGCCAGCAGCTACGGGACAGCGAACACTGAAGCTTTCTTT
CASSYGTANTEAFF
>TRBJ1-3|.|TRBV18|.
TGTGCCAGCTCCTACAGGTGGGACTCTGGAAACACCATATATTTT
CASSYRWDSGNTIYF
>TRBJ1-1|.|TRBV3-1/TRBV3-2|.
TGTGCCAGCAGCCGAGAGCGGAGTGAAGCTTTCTTT
CASSRERSEAFF
>TRBJ2-7|TRBD1|TRBV3-1/TRBV3-2|.
TGTGCCAGCAGCTACGGGACAGGAGCCTACGAGCAGTACTTC
CASSYGTGAYEQYF
>TRBJ1-2|.|TRBV5-1|.
TGCGCCAGCAGCGTGGACAGATTCTATGGCTACACCTTC
CASSVDRFYGYTF
>TRBJ1-6|.|TRBV14|.
TGTGCCAGCAGCCAAGATGCGGGCCGCAATTCACCCCTCCACTTT
CASSQDAGRNSPLHF
>TRBJ2-3|TRBD2|TRBV7-9|few
TGTGCCAGCAGCTTACTGCGGTCTCGGAGCGGGAGTTCGGATACGCAGTATTTT
CASSLLRSRSGSSDTQYF
>TRBJ2-2|.|TRBV4-1|few
TGCGCCAGCAGCTACAGGGCTGCCGGGGAGCTGTTTTTT
CASSYRAAGELFF
>TRBJ1-1|.|TRBV18|.
TGTGCCAGCTCACCACGATCCCAAGGGACTGAAGCTTTCTTT
CASSPRSQGTEAFF
>TRBJ2-3|TRBD2|TRBV28|.
TGTGCCAGCAGTCCCGGGACTAGCGGGGCAATAGATACGCAGTATTTT
CASSPGTSGAIDTQYF
>TRBJ1-5|.|TRBV7-2|once
TGTGCCAGCAGCTCGACGGATAGCAATCAGCCCCAGCATTTT
CASSSTDSNQPQHF
>TRBJ1-2|.|TRBV12-3/TRBV12-4|.
TGTGCCAGCAGTACATATGGCTACACCTTC
CASSTYGYTF
>TRBJ2-4|TRBD2|TRBV15|.
TGTGCCACCAGCAGGACTAGCGCCAAAAACATTCAGTACTTC
CATSRTSAKNIQYF
>TRBJ2-7|.|TRBV25-1|.
TGTGCCAGCAGTGAATCAGGCAGGGGCCGGGGGGAGCAGTACTTC
CASSESGRGRGEQYF
>TRBJ1-1|.|TRBV3-1/TRBV3-2|.
TGTGCCAGCAGCCAAGGGACTGAAGCTTTCTTT
CASSQGTEAFF
>TRBJ2-2|.|TRBV19|.
TGTGCCAGTAGTACCGGACTGTTACTCAGAGGGGAGCTGTTTTTT
CASSTGLLLRGELFF
>TRBJ1-1|.|TRBV6-5|.
TGTGCCACCCAACAAATCATGAACACTGAAGCTTTCTTT
CATQQIMNTEAFF
>TRBJ2-7|.|TRBV19|.
TGTGCCAGTAGTATAGGAGGAGGGAGTAGGTCCTACGAGCAGTACTTC
CASSIGGGSRSYEQYF
>TRBJ2-5|TRBD2|TRBV9|.
TGTGCCAGCAGCGTGGGACTACTGGAGACCCAGTACTTC
CASSVGLLETQYF
>TRBJ1-2|TRBD1|TRBV27|.
TGTGCCAGCAGCCAATACACCGGGACAGGGGGTGACTATGGCTACACCTTC
CASSQYTGTGGDYGYTF
>TRBJ1-1|TRBD1|TRBV30|.
TGTGCCTGGAACTTAGACAGGGGGCGGGGTGAAGCTTTCTTT
CAWNLDRGRGEAFF
>TRBJ1-4|TRBD1|TRBV19|.
TGTGCCAGTAGTATAGATCTTCGGACAGGGCAACTGTTTTTT
CASSIDLRTGQLFF
>TRBJ2-5|TRBD2|TRBV5-1|.
TGCGCCAGCAGCTTGGTTAGCGGGAGCCAAGAGACCCAGTACTTC
CASSLVSGSQETQYF
>TRBJ1-2|.|TRBV5-4|once
TGTGCCAGCAGCTTGGGAGGGTCGAACTATGGCTACACCTTC
CASSLGGSNYGYTF
>TRBJ2-3|TRBD1|TRBV18|.
TGTGCCAGCGCGGAGCCGACAGGGCCGGTGGATACGCAGTATTTT
CASAEPTGPVDTQYF
>TRBJ2-7|.|TRBV7-3|once
TGTGCCAGCTGCGAGCGGAACTACGAGCAGTACTTC
CASCERNYEQYF
>TRBJ2-1|.|TRBV7-9|once
TGTGCCAGCAGCGAGAACAGGGTCCCCGTGAGTGAGCAGTTCTTC
CASSENRVPVSEQFF
>TRBJ1-5|TRBD1|TRBV5-3|.
TGTGCCAGAAGCGTCCTCGGACAGGGAGGATATAGCAATCAGCCCCAGCATTTT
CARSVLGQGGYSNQPQHF
>TRBJ1-6|.|TRBV5-1|.
TGCGCCAGCAGCCCCACTGACAGCGCCTCCCTCCACTTT
CASSPTDSASLHF
>TRBJ2-7|TRBD1|TRBV5-6|.
TGTGCCAGCAGCTTGCCGGGACAGCTAAACGACGAGCAGTACTTC
CASSLPGQLNDEQYF
>TRBJ2-5|TRBD2|TRBV5-6|once
TGTGCCAGCAGCCCCCCGTCGGGGGGAGGGGAGACCCAGTACTTC
CASSPPSGGGETQYF
>TRBJ2-2|TRBD1|TRBV6-5|.
TGTGCCAGCAAGACAGGGATATACACCGGGGAGCTGTTTTTT
CASKTGIYTGELFF
>TRBJ1-5|.|TRBV28|.
TGTGCCAGCAGTTCCCCGTTCCAGGGTCAGCCCCAGCATTTT
CASSSPFQGQPQHF
>TRBJ2-1|TRBD1|TRBV24-1|.
TGTGCCACCAGTGAAATTACCGGAGACAGGGGCATGTATGAGCAGTTCTTC
CATSEITGDRGMYEQFF
>TRBJ2-7|TRBD1|TRBV12-3/TRBV12-4|once
TGTGCCAGCAGTTCGGGACAGTACTACGAGCAGTACTTC
CASSSGQYYEQYF
>TRBJ1-5|.|TRBV6-5|.
TGTGCCAGCAGTTACTCCTCGAGCAATCAGCCCCAGCATTTT
CASSYSSSNQPQHF
>TRBJ2-2|.|TRBV10-3|.
TGTGCCATCAGTGAGTCGGGAGGCTCGGGCACCGGGGAGCTGTTTTTT
CAISESGGSGTGELFF
>TRBJ2-7|TRBD2|TRBV5-1|.
TGCGCCAGCAGCCAGACTAGCGGGAGAGCCTACGAGCAGTACTTC
CASSQTSGRAYEQYF
>TRBJ2-2|TRBD1|TRBV23-1|.
TGCGCCAGCAGTCTCTCTTTCGGGACAGGTCGACGCCCCGGGGATAACACCGGGGAGCTGTTTTTT
CASSLSFGTGRRPGDNTGELFF
>TRBJ2-7|TRBD1|TRBV28|.
TGTGCCAGCAGTTTGACGACAGGGGCTTATGAGCAGTACTTC
CASSLTTGAYEQYF
>TRBJ2-2|TRBD1|TRBV5-1|.
TGCGCCAGCAGCTTGGGGACAGGGGTTACCGGGGAGCTGTTTTTT
CASSLGTGVTGELFF
>TRBJ1-1|.|TRBV4-3|.
TGCGCCAGCAGCCAAGTAGCCGATCAGGGCACTGAAGCTTTCTTT
CASSQVADQGTEAFF
>TRBJ2-5|TRBD2|TRBV7-9|.
TGTGCCAGCAGCTTGTGGTCTAGCGGGAGGGAGACCCAGTACTTC
CASSLWSSGRETQYF